Each of the 15 T cell receptor beta chains below was sequenced from the same sample in a study of control samples from healthy donors and cancer patients. Clones were read by immunoSEQ multiplex PCR, and TCRdb kept only the in-frame ones, dropping some. The sample has about 90,000 clones, 90% seen once; the top ten hold less than 4.5%. Sequencing used blood. The receptors originated from a woman under 30 in good health.

The V gene is TRBV14, the J gene TRBJ2-1; 9 bases are a match to TRBD2. Trimming took 3 bases from V and 1 from J; bases not matched to a gene: 7. The CDR3 runs 17 residues. Germline CDR1 SGHDN, CDR2 FVKESK. The CDR3 DNA follows: TGTGCCAGCAGCCATTCTAAGGGACTAGCTTCCTACAATGAGCAGTTCTTC. This codes for CASSHSKGLASYNEQFF.

The chain couples TRBV9 to TRBJ2-4; D is unclear. CDR3 length: 11 amino acids. Trimming stripped 0 bases from V and 9 bases from J, with 4 bases between. CDR1 is SGDLS, CDR2 YYNGEE, per germline. This CDR3 reads CASSVEIIQYF. The CDR3 nucleotides read TGTGCCAGCAGCGTAGAGATCATTCAGTACTTC.

Written as DNA, the CDR3 is TGTGCCAGCAGTTTAGCGGGGATTGGAGTCTACACCTTC. It specifies CASSLAGIGVYTF. This chain uses TRBV12-3 or TRBV12-4 with TRBJ1-2; no clear D. V lost 0 bases and J lost 10, with 12 bases in between. The CDR3 runs 13 residues.

V usage is TRBV5-6 and J usage is TRBJ1-6; 7 bases match TRBD1. Germline V gene lookup returns CDR1 SGHDT and CDR2 YYEEEE. Trimming at V came to 4 bases and at J to 5 bases, leaving 3 bases not matched to a gene. There are 14 residues in the CDR3. The CDR3 sequence is CASSPGTDNSPLHF. The CDR3 coding sequence is TGTGCCAGCAGCCCCGGGACAGATAATTCACCCCTCCACTTT.

This chain connects TRBV5-1 to TRBJ2-7; maybe TRBD1 (6 bases). The CDR3 covers 15 residues. Deletions cut 4 bases from V and 1 base from J, with 15 bases between. CDR1 SGHRS and CDR2 YFSETQ come from the germline V gene. CDR3 bases: TGCGCCAGCAGCCCCCAGGGGTCGGGATCCTACGAGCAGTACTTC. Translating gives CASSPQGSGSYEQYF. Variable domain in full (rest from reference TRBV5-1 and TRBJ2-7): KAGVTQTPRYLIKTRGQQVTLSCSPISGHRSVSWYQQTPGQGLQFLFEYFSETQRNKGNFPGRFSGRQFSNSRSEMNVSTLELGDSALYLCASSPQGSGSYEQYFGPGTRLTVT.

This chain connects TRBV2 to TRBJ2-3; no clear D. V lost 4 bases and J lost 5, with 4 bases in between. Germline CDR1 and CDR2: SNHLY and FYNNEI. This CDR3 is built from 11 residues. The CDR3 coding sequence is TGTGCCAGCAGTGTAGTAGATACGCAGTATTTT. Residues: CASSVVDTQYF.

The chain combines TRBV11-2 with TRBJ1-2, with TRBD1 as a possible D gene (6 bases). The CDR3 runs 15 residues. Looked up from germline, CDR1 is SGHAT and CDR2 is FQNNGV. V gave up 2 bases and J gave up 6 bases, with 16 bases separating them. CDR3 sequence (DNA): TGTGCCAGCAGCTTAAGCCCTACAGGGAGCCATGGCTACACCTTC. It is translated as CASSLSPTGSHGYTF.

This chain joins TRBV4-1 and TRBJ1-4; no reliable D call. V was clipped by 0 bases and J by 3 bases, with 5 bases between them. The CDR3 consists of 14 residues. Germline CDR1 reads MGHRA; CDR2 reads YSYEKL. CDR3 residues: CASSQDPSNEKLFF. Here the CDR3 DNA reads TGCGCCAGCAGCCAAGACCCTTCTAATGAAAAACTGTTTTTT.

The rearrangement joins TRBV6-7 to TRBJ2-7, with D perhaps TRBD1 (7 bases). TRBV6-7 is an open reading frame whose function is uncertain. V was shortened by 2 bases and J by 0 bases, with 14 bases between the two germline ends. This CDR3 has 16 amino acids. As DNA, the CDR3 is TGTGCCAGCAGTTACGGGGACTCAGGGGGCTCCTACGAGCAGTACTTC. It is translated as CASSYGDSGGSYEQYF.

The rearrangement links TRBV5-6 to TRBJ1-1; D not certain. CDR3 length equals 13 residues. Germline loops: CDR1 SGHDT, CDR2 YYEEEE. The V end lost 2 bases, the J end lost 1 base, and 6 bases lay between the germline ends. The CDR3 sequence is CASSFIQNTEAFF. Here the CDR3 DNA reads TGTGCCAGCAGCTTTATACAGAACACTGAAGCTTTCTTT.

The gene calls are TRBV7-9 and TRBJ1-2; D gene ambiguous. CDR1 is SEHNR, CDR2 FQNEAQ, per germline (reference sequence). V was shortened by 4 bases and J by 6 bases, with 15 bases between the two germline ends. This CDR3 region has 14 residues. CDR3 DNA: TGTGCCAGCAGCTCCGCTTCTGGCCGACATGGCTACACCTTC. This sequence encodes CASSSASGRHGYTF.

The V gene is TRBV2, the J gene TRBJ1-1, with D possibly TRBD1 on 5 matching bases. Trimming stripped 6 bases from V and 1 base from J, with 9 bases between. This CDR3 is built from 13 residues. Per germline, CDR1 SNHLY and CDR2 FYNNEI. CDR3 loop: CASSVGPNTEAFF. DNA of the CDR3: TGTGCCAGCAGCGTGGGACCGAACACTGAAGCTTTCTTT.

This chain connects TRBV27 to TRBJ1-1; D is ambiguous. V lost 5 bases, J lost 1 base, and 14 bases lay in between. This CDR3 spans 15 amino acids. The germline V gene has CDR1 MNHEY and CDR2 SMNVEV (reference sequence). The CDR3 DNA reads as TGTGCCAGCAGTCCTCTAAGGGCGGGGAACACTGAAGCTTTCTTT. This translates into CASSPLRAGNTEAFF.

This chain joins TRBV3-1 (or the pseudogene TRBV3-2) and TRBJ2-5; 15 bases are a match to TRBD2. J was trimmed by 5 bases and V by 0 bases; bases with no gene match: 7. Germline V gene data show CDR1 as LGHDT and CDR2 as YNNKEL (reference sequence). This CDR3 is built from 18 residues. The CDR3 DNA sequence: TGTGCCAGCAGCCAAGATTCAGGACTAGCGGGGGGGCGTGAGACCCAGTACTTC. Translation: CASSQDSGLAGGRETQYF.

This sequence joins TRBV5-1 and TRBJ1-1; D unclear. CDR3 length equals 16 residues. Germline V gives CDR1 SGHRS, CDR2 YFSETQ. V was pared by 4 bases and J by 0 bases, with 16 bases between. This CDR3 is CASSRVVGSMNTEAFF. CDR3 sequence (DNA): TGCGCCAGCAGCCGGGTGGTCGGCTCCATGAACACTGAAGCTTTCTTT.